What follows are 7 T cell receptor beta chains derived from one specimen sequenced in a study of cytomegalovirus exposure and HLA in healthy donors. PCR was performed using 60 Vbeta and 13 Jbeta primers. Method: immunoSEQ multiplex PCR; TCRdb's copy keeps in-frame clones and lacks some. This table holds about 130,000 clones, 80% to 90% found once. Sequencing used PBMCs. The receptor source for this set is a woman younger than 35 in good health and CMV-seropositive.

This clone came up a few times. Compared with germline, one end of the junction differs, possibly owing to a read error. The chain uses TRBV7-9 and TRBJ1-5; 9 bases map to TRBD1. In germline, CDR1 is SEHNR, CDR2 FQNEAQ (reference sequence). The CDR3 spans 14 residues. In DNA form, the CDR3 reads TGTTCCAGCAGCCGGACAGGGGCGAATCAGCCCCAGCATTTT. Translation gives CSSSRTGANQPQHF.

The chain links TRBV5-6 to TRBJ2-1; 8 bases match TRBD2. The germline V gene encodes CDR1 SGHDT and CDR2 YYEEEE. This CDR3 comprises 14 residues. With V trimmed by 2 bases and J by 6 bases, 4 bases remained unmatched. CDR3 protein: CASSFQREFNEQFF. CDR3 in DNA: TGTGCCAGCAGCTTCCAGCGGGAGTTCAATGAGCAGTTCTTC.

V and J are TRBV23-1 and TRBJ1-3; a weak D match, TRBD1 (5 bases). TRBV23-1 is an ORF; its function is uncertain. The ends were cut back, 3 bases at V and 0 bases at J, with 9 bases in the middle. The CDR3 runs to 15 residues. The CDR3 spells CASSHPRVSGNTIYF. The DNA of the CDR3 is TGCGCCAGCAGTCATCCCAGGGTCTCTGGAAACACCATATATTTT.

The chain is built from TRBV11-2 and TRBJ2-7; D gene unclear. Trimming left V 4 bases short and J 3 bases short, with 4 bases between. The length of the CDR3 is 11 residues. Germline V gene sequence: CDR1 SGHAT, CDR2 FQNNGV. The CDR3 DNA follows: TGTGCCAGCAGCTGGAGCTACGAGCAGTACTTC. It yields the protein CASSWSYEQYF. Looking up the rest from reference TRBV11-2 and TRBJ2-7 gives the full variable domain: EAGVAQSPRYKIIEKRQSVAFWCNPISGHATLYWYQQILGQGPKLLIQFQNNGVVDDSQLPKDRFSAERLKGVDSTLKIQPAKLEDSAVYLCASSWSYEQYFGPGTRLTVT.

The chain joins TRBV15 to TRBJ1-3; D ambiguous. The V gene's germline CDR1 is LNHNV and CDR2 YYDKDF (reference sequence). This CDR3 has 15 amino acids. V was shortened by 5 bases and J by 3 bases, with 14 bases between the two germline ends. CDR3 DNA: TGTGCCACCAGCGGTCAGTTTGGTGGTGGAAACACCATATATTTT. Residues: CATSGQFGGGNTIYF. Using reference TRBV15 and TRBJ1-3 for the parts outside the CDR3, the full variable domain is DAMVIQNPRYQVTQFGKPVTLSCSQTLNHNVMYWYQQKSSQAPKLLFHYYDKDFNNEADTPDNFQSRRPNTSFCFLDIRSPGLGDTAMYLCATSGQFGGGNTIYFGEGSWLTVV.

The V and J genes are TRBV18 and TRBJ1-2; D perhaps matches TRBD1 (6 bases). Germline assignment: CDR1 KGHSH and CDR2 LQKENI. The V end was cut by 3 bases, the J end by 8 bases, with 16 bases between. This CDR3 is built from 14 residues. In nucleotides, the CDR3 is TGTGCCAGCTCACCGCAGGGGCCGGGCGTCGGCTACACCTTC. It yields the protein CASSPQGPGVGYTF.

This chain connects TRBV11-2 to TRBJ1-2; no clear D. The CDR3 spans 14 residues. Germline values: CDR1 SGHAT, CDR2 FQNNGV. The V end lost 5 bases, the J end lost 2 bases, and 12 bases lay between the germline ends. In nucleotides, the CDR3 is TGTGCCAGCAGCCAAACAGCGGACAACTATGGCTACACCTTC. It encodes CASSQTADNYGYTF. Using reference TRBV11-2 and TRBJ1-2 for the parts outside the CDR3, the full variable domain is EAGVAQSPRYKIIEKRQSVAFWCNPISGHATLYWYQQILGQGPKLLIQFQNNGVVDDSQLPKDRFSAERLKGVDSTLKIQPAKLEDSAVYLCASSQTADNYGYTFGSGTRLTVV.